At least ten counts were recorded for the clone carrying this T cell receptor (beta chain). Its antigen is as yet unknown. This specimen belongs to a study of identical twins. Via MiXCR, TCRdb re-called the 5' RACE reads, giving one row per CDR3 protein. Of 300,000 to 400,000 distinct CDR3 sequences in the sample, approximately 8.7% were seen once. Broader study findings: Part of the zero-insertion signal could reflect confounding by invariant MAIT and iNKT cells.

The CDR3 runs 15 residues. Germline V CDR1 and CDR2: MGHDK, SYGVNS. V was cut by 0 bases and J by 2 bases, with 7 bases left in between. The sequence derives from a woman aged 45-65 years in good health. The sequenced material came from naive T cells sorted from blood. The chain is built from TRBV25-1 and TRBJ2-2, with D unresolved. The CDR3: CASSEYGSNTGELFF. In DNA, the CDR3 is TGTGCCAGCAGTGAATACGGCAGCAACACCGGGGAGCTGTTTTTT.